This is a list of T cell receptor beta chains from one sample in a study of tumor T cells in aggressive B-cell lymphoma. Assay: immunoSEQ multiplex PCR; the TCRdb copy retains only in-frame clones and omits some. This sample has 6,000 to 9,000 clones, with about 85% found just once. The sample comprised tumor tissue. These receptors were collected from an adult with diffuse large B cell lymphoma. CDR3s include the opening cysteine and the closing phenylalanine or tryptophan. Each record gives: V gene, J gene, D gene, clone size, CDR3 protein, CDR3 DNA. D genes are given only for firm matches. Expanded clones get a size class; other rows say once, few or many, or leave the size out.

>TRBV7-2|TRBJ2-5|TRBD2|-
CASSLAGGTGEQYF
TGTGCCAGCAGCTTAGCGGGGGGGACGGGGGAGCAGTACTTC
>TRBV9|TRBJ2-7|TRBD2|-
CASSLSGATSYEQYF
TGTGCCAGCAGCCTTAGCGGGGCCACGTCCTACGAGCAGTACTTC
>TRBV29-1|TRBJ2-7|-|-
CSVLRDTREQYF
TGCAGCGTCCTCCGGGACACCCGAGAGCAGTACTTC
>TRBV9|TRBJ2-1|TRBD2|once
CASSVGLGGRTYNEQFF
TGTGCCAGCAGCGTAGGTCTCGGCGGGAGGACCTACAATGAGCAGTTCTTC
>TRBV27|TRBJ1-6|-|-
CASSGRGNSPLHF
TGTGCCAGCAGTGGGAGGGGTAATTCACCCCTCCACTTT
>TRBV6-4|TRBJ2-3|TRBD1|-
CASSDSQGATQYF
TGTGCCAGCAGTGACTCCCAGGGGGCTACGCAGTATTTT
>TRBV6-5|TRBJ2-1|-|-
CASSYSIGSGEQFF
TGTGCCAGCAGTTACTCGATCGGGAGCGGTGAGCAGTTCTTC
>TRBV27|TRBJ1-6|-|-
CASSLIGGRSYNSPLHF
TGTGCCAGCAGTTTAATAGGGGGTAGGTCCTATAATTCACCCCTCCACTTT
>TRBV27|TRBJ2-3|TRBD1|-
CASSLGQGNTDTQYF
TGTGCCAGCAGCCTGGGACAGGGGAACACAGATACGCAGTATTTT
>TRBV7-2|TRBJ2-5|TRBD1|-
CASSLVAGTGEETQYF
TGTGCCAGCAGCTTAGTTGCCGGGACAGGGGAAGAGACCCAGTACTTC
>TRBV30|TRBJ2-7|TRBD2|-
CAWNPLAGVEQYF
TGTGCCTGGAATCCACTAGCGGGAGTTGAGCAGTACTTC
>TRBV5-4|TRBJ1-6|TRBD1|-
CASSSGTGNSPLHF
TGTGCCAGCAGCTCCGGGACAGGGAATTCACCCCTCCACTTT
>TRBV6-5|TRBJ1-3|-|-
CASSYEGTGSGNTIYF
TGTGCCAGCAGTTACGAGGGGACTGGGTCTGGAAACACCATATATTTT
>TRBV29-1|TRBJ2-7|-|-
CSVGREGGEQHF
TGCAGCGTTGGCAGGGAAGGGGGTGAGCAGCACTTC
>TRBV4-1|TRBJ1-4|-|-
CASSQESGGRPNEKLFF
TGCGCCAGCAGCCAAGAGTCGGGGGGTCGGCCTAATGAAAAACTGTTTTTT
>TRBV16|TRBJ2-7|TRBD1|-
CASSPGTGVGEQYF
TGTGCTAGCAGCCCCGGGACAGGGGTAGGCGAGCAGTACTTC
>TRBV19|TRBJ2-2|TRBD2|-
CASGSGLAGRNTGELFF
TGTGCCAGTGGCTCGGGACTAGCGGGCCGGAACACCGGGGAGCTGTTTTTT
>TRBV9|TRBJ2-3|TRBD1|few
CASSETGFGTDTQYF
TGTGCCAGCAGCGAGACAGGGTTCGGCACAGATACGCAGTATTTT
>TRBV28|TRBJ2-7|TRBD2|-
CASRQGLAAVGQYF
TGTGCCAGCAGGCAGGGACTAGCGGCCGTGGGGCAGTACTTC
>TRBV28|TRBJ2-5|-|-
CASSYPVQETQYF
TGTGCCAGCAGTTATCCAGTCCAAGAGACCCAGTACTTC
>TRBV30|TRBJ1-1|-|once
CAWSVLPTGTEAFF
TGTGCCTGGAGTGTACTTCCTACGGGCACTGAAGCTTTCTTT
>TRBV5-4|TRBJ2-7|-|-
CASSLGQAAYDEQYF
TGTGCCAGCAGCTTGGGGCAGGCCGCCTACGACGAGCAGTACTTC
>TRBV4-1|TRBJ2-1|TRBD2|-
CASSQEVASGSYNEQFF
TGCGCCAGCAGCCAAGAGGTGGCTAGCGGTTCCTACAATGAGCAGTTCTTC
>TRBV5-4|TRBJ2-3|-|-
CASSPWGRQTSTDTQYF
TGTGCCAGCAGCCCTTGGGGGCGCCAAACTAGCACAGATACGCAGTATTTT
>TRBV28|TRBJ2-1|-|-
CASSQNRAIYNEQFF
TGTGCCAGCAGTCAGAACAGGGCTATCTACAATGAGCAGTTCTTC
>TRBV21-1|TRBJ1-5|-|-
CASSKVGQGQPQHF
TGTGCCAGCAGCAAAGTCGGACAGGGCCAGCCCCAGCATTTT
>TRBV4-1|TRBJ2-5|TRBD2|-
CASSQDSSGRTLTEETQYF
TGCGCCAGCAGCCAAGATTCCAGCGGGAGGACGCTAACCGAAGAGACCCAGTACTTC
>TRBV2|TRBJ1-1|-|-
CASSVARMNTEAFF
TGTGCCAGCAGTGTCGCCAGGATGAACACTGAAGCTTTCTTT
>TRBV6-4|TRBJ1-1|TRBD1|-
CANRQGALNTEASF
TGTGCCAACAGACAGGGGGCCCTGAACACTGAAGCTTCCTTT
>TRBV5-5|TRBJ2-7|-|-
CASSLGTPTYEQYF
TGTGCCAGCAGCTTGGGGACACCTACCTACGAGCAGTACTTC
>TRBV6-6|TRBJ1-1|-|-
CASTPGGEAFF
TGTGCCAGCACCCCCGGTGGTGAAGCTTTCTTT
>TRBV4-1|TRBJ1-2|-|-
CASSQEHRVNYGYTF
TGCGCCAGCAGCCAAGAACACAGGGTTAACTATGGCTACACCTTC
>TRBV5-4|TRBJ2-7|TRBD1|-
CASSSTGREQYF
TGTGCCAGCAGCTCGACAGGGCGCGAGCAGTACTTC